This T cell receptor (beta chain) was obtained from a study of CD8 T cells in ankylosing spondylitis. Libraries for TCR beta were made by quantitative 5'-RACE with molecular barcodes. In TCRdb, the 5' RACE reads were re-called with MiXCR into one record per CDR3 protein. The table has 250,000 or so distinct CDR3 sequences, more than 20% seen once; the top ten hold about 0.6%. Whole-study results and caveats: Some motif variants were previously reported in reactive arthritis synovial fluid and blood. Disease-linked clones were reportedly significantly enriched in matched ankylosing spondylitis synovial fluid. Among TCR beta sequences, a motif of under ten highly homologous variants appeared characteristic of ankylosing spondylitis blood.

This CDR3 has 12 amino acids. V was trimmed by 4 bases and J by 6 bases, leaving 9 bases between them. On this clonotype: Its antigen is currently unknown.

The material sequenced was blood, either unsorted or a sorted T cell fraction (not recorded which). This receptor was obtained from a male donor with ankylosing spondylitis or in good health (not recorded which). The V gene is TRBV12-3 or TRBV12-4, the J gene TRBJ2-5; D remains unclear. CDR3 DNA sequence: TGTGCCAGCAGTTCTGGGGTCCAGACCCAGTACTTC. Translating it yields CASSSGVQTQYF.